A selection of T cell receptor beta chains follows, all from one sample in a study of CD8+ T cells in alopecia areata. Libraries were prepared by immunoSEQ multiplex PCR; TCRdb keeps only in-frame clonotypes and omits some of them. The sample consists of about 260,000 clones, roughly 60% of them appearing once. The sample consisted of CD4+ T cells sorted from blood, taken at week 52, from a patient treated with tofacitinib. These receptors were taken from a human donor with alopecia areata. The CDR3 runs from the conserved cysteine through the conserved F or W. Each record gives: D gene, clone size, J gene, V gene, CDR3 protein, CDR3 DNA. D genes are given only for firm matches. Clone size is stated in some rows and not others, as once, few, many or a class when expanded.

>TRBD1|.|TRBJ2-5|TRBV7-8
CASSSRQGAMETQYF
TGTGCCAGCAGCTCCCGACAGGGGGCGATGGAGACCCAGTACTTC
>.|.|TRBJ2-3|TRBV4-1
CASSLSRRADSTDTQYF
TGCGCCAGCAGCCTCTCTAGGCGGGCGGACAGCACAGATACGCAGTATTTT
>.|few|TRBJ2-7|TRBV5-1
CASSPHRVDEQYF
TGCGCCAGCAGCCCCCACAGGGTGGACGAGCAGTACTTC
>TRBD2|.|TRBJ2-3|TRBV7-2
CASSSRLAGRVDTQYF
TGTGCCAGCAGCTCCCGCTTAGCGGGGAGGGTAGATACGCAGTATTTT
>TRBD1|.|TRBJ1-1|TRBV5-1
CASTRTGDTEAFF
TGCGCCAGCACACGGACAGGGGACACTGAAGCTTTCTTT
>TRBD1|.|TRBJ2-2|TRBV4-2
CASSQDATTGATGELFF
TGTGCCAGCAGCCAAGACGCCACGACAGGGGCCACCGGGGAGCTGTTTTTT
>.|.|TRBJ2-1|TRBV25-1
CASHFFQEQFF
TGTGCCAGCCACTTCTTTCAGGAGCAGTTCTTC
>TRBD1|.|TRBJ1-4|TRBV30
CAWSVDPGQGARKLFF
TGTGCCTGGAGTGTAGACCCGGGACAGGGGGCGCGGAAACTGTTTTTT
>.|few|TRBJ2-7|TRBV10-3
CAISERDAGSYEQYF
TGTGCCATCAGTGAGCGGGACGCAGGATCCTACGAGCAGTACTTC
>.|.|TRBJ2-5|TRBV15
CATSRKGGGLKETQYF
TGTGCCACCAGCAGAAAAGGAGGGGGCTTGAAAGAGACCCAGTACTTC
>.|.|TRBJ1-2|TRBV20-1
CSVLGNYGYTF
TGCAGTGTTCTGGGGAACTATGGCTACACCTTC
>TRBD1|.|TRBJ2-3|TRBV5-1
CASSFQLQGASDTQYF
TGCGCCAGCAGCTTTCAGCTTCAGGGGGCCTCGGATACGCAGTATTTT
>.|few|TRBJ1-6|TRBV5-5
CASSLHGDSPLHF
TGTGCCAGCAGCTTGCACGGGGATTCACCCCTCCACTTT
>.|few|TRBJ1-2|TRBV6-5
CATTTGVNGYTF
TGTGCCACCACGACAGGTGTGAATGGCTACACCTTC
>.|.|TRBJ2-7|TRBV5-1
CASSLEGAEEQYF
TGCGCCAGCAGCTTGGAGGGCGCGGAAGAGCAGTACTTC
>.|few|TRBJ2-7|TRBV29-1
CSVARDLRSYEQYF
TGCAGCGTTGCTAGGGACCTCCGCTCCTACGAGCAGTACTTC
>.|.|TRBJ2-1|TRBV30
CACGGSYNEQFF
TGTGCCTGCGGGGGCTCCTACAATGAGCAGTTCTTC
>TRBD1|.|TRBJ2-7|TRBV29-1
CSVRTGPYEQYF
TGCAGCGTCCGGACAGGTCCCTACGAGCAGTACTTC
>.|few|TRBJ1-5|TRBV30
CAWSSGQAVSGEPQHF
TGTGCCTGGAGCTCAGGGCAGGCGGTGTCGGGCGAGCCCCAGCATTTT
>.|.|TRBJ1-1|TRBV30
CAGGENTEAFF
TGTGCCGGGGGGGAGAACACTGAAGCTTTCTTT
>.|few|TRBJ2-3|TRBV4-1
CASSQERGGSRRYF
TGCGCCAGCAGCCAAGAACGCGGAGGCTCCCGACGGTATTTT
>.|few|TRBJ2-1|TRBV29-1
CSVSSSNINEQFF
TGCAGCGTGTCTTCGTCCAATATCAATGAGCAGTTCTTC
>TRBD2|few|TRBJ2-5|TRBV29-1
CSGNTSGGVQETQYF
TGCAGCGGAAACACTAGCGGGGGGGTCCAAGAGACCCAGTACTTC
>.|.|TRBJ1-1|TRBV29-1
CSVAGTLYTEAFF
TGCAGCGTTGCCGGGACACTGTACACTGAAGCTTTCTTT
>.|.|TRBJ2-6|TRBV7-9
CASALPGANVLTF
TGTGCCAGCGCCCTCCCTGGGGCCAACGTCCTGACTTTC
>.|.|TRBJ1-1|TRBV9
CASSVHPGDTEAFF
TGTGCCAGCAGCGTCCACCCAGGAGACACTGAAGCTTTCTTT
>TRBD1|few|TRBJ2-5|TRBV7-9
CASSFTGGVQYF
TGTGCCAGCAGCTTTACAGGGGGCGTCCAGTACTTC
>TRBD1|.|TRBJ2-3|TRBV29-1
CSVGGQGSRADTQYF
TGCAGCGTGGGTGGACAGGGGAGTAGGGCAGATACGCAGTATTTT
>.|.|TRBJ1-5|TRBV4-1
CASSQDWGRGQPQHF
TGCGCCAGCAGCCAAGACTGGGGTCGGGGACAGCCCCAGCATTTT
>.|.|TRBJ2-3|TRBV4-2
CASSQDGTGTDTQYF
TGTGCCAGCAGCCAAGATGGGACTGGCACAGATACGCAGTATTTT
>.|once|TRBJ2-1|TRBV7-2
CASSFDNNEQFF
TGTGCCAGCAGCTTCGATAACAATGAGCAGTTCTTC
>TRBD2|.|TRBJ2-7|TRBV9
CASSPSLSGGGEQYF
TGTGCCAGCAGCCCGTCCCTTAGCGGGGGAGGCGAGCAGTACTTC
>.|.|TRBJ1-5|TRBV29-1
CSAQRGLGQPQHF
TGCAGCGCCCAACGGGGATTGGGTCAGCCCCAGCATTTT
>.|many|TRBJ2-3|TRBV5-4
CASSFGIASTDTQYF
TGTGCCAGCAGCTTCGGAATCGCTAGCACAGATACGCAGTATTTT
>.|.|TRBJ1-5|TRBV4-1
CASSQDSYQPQHF
TGCGCCAGCAGCCAAGATTCGTATCAGCCCCAGCATTTT
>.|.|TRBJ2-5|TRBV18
CASSSQETQYF
TGTGCCAGCTCATCCCAAGAGACCCAGTACTTC
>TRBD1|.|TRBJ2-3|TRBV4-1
CASSQGQGGFTDTQYF
TGCGCCAGCAGCCAAGGACAGGGTGGGTTCACAGATACGCAGTATTTT
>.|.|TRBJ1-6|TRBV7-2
CASSPRGTLANSPLHF
TGTGCCAGCAGCCCCCGGGGGACACTGGCTAATTCACCCCTCCACTTT
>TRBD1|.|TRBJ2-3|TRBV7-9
CANGTGGADTQYF
TGTGCCAACGGGACAGGGGGCGCGGATACGCAGTATTTT
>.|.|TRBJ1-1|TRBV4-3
CASSQDLRAGDTEAFF
TGCGCCAGCAGCCAAGATCTAAGAGCAGGGGACACTGAAGCTTTCTTT
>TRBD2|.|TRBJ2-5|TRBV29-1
CSVVRGGQETQYF
TGCAGCGTTGTAAGGGGAGGGCAAGAGACCCAGTACTTC
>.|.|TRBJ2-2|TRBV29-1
CSVGRAPRTGELFF
TGCAGCGTTGGCCGGGCCCCCCGCACCGGGGAGCTGTTTTTT
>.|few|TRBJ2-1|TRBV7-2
CASSPSGRSYNEQFF
TGTGCCAGCAGCCCCTCGGGGCGGAGTTACAATGAGCAGTTCTTC
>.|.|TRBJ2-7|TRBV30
CAWSVYGPLEQYF
TGTGCCTGGAGTGTATACGGCCCCCTCGAGCAGTACTTC
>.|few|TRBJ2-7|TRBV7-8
CASTTTQESSYEQYF
TGTGCCAGCACCACCACACAGGAGAGCTCCTACGAGCAGTACTTC
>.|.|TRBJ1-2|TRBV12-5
CASGLWSDTSYGYTF
TGTGCTAGTGGTTTGTGGTCAGACACCTCCTATGGCTACACCTTC